In its sample, the clone carrying this TCR beta chain was seen a few times. What it binds is unknown. This sample stems from a study of identical twins. Overall study findings and caveats: Weaker excess twin sharing was observed in beta out-of-frame sequences. Partly confounded zero-insertion analyses could result from invariant MAIT and iNKT cells.

Via MiXCR, TCRdb re-called the 5' RACE reads, giving one row per CDR3 protein. The data hold about 720,000 distinct CDR3 sequences, with about 20% observed a single time. With 5 bases removed from V and 5 bases from J, the gap between germline ends came to 14 bases. The CDR3 has 14 amino acids. The germline V gene has CDR1 SGHTA and CDR2 FQGTGA. Separately, the same data were catalogued under a study of T cells expressing NK-cell markers.

The sample comprised PBMCs. This receptor was taken from a woman aged 18 to 35 in good health. This chain connects TRBV7-3 to TRBJ2-3, with a weak D call TRBD2 (6 bases). The CDR3 DNA is TGTGCCAGCAGCCGGGACTTTCGAGGAGATACGCAGTATTTT. Protein product: CASSRDFRGDTQYF.